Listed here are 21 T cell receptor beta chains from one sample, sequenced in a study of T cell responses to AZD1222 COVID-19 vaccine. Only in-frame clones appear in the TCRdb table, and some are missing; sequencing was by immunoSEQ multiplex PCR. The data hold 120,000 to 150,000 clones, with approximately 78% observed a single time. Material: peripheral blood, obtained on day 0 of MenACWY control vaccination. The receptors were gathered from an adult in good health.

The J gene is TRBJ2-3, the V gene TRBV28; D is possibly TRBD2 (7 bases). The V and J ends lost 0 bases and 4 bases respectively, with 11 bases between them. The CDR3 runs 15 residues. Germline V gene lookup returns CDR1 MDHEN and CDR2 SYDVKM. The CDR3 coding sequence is TGTGCCAGCAGTTTATGGGGGGGGCGCCCAGATACGCAGTATTTT. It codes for CASSLWGGRPDTQYF.

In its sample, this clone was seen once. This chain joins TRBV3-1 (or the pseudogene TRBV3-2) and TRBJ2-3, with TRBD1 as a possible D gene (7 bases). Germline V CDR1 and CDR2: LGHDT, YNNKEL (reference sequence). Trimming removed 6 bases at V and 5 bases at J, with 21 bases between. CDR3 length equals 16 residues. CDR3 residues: CASRNRRGPFLDTQYF. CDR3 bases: TGTGCCAGCAGAAACAGGAGGGGGCCCTTTTTAGATACGCAGTATTTT.

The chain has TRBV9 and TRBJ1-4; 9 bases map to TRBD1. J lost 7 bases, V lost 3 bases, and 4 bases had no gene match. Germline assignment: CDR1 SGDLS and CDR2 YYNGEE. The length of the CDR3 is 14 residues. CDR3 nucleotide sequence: TGTGCCAGCAGCGCACAGGGGGCGCGTGAAAAACTGTTTTTT. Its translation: CASSAQGAREKLFF.

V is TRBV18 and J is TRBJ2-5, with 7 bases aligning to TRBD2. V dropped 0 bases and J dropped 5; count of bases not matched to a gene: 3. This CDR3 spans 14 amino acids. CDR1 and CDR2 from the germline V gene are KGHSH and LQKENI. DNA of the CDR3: TGTGCCAGCTCACCACCGACTAGCTACGAGACCCAGTACTTC. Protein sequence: CASSPPTSYETQYF.

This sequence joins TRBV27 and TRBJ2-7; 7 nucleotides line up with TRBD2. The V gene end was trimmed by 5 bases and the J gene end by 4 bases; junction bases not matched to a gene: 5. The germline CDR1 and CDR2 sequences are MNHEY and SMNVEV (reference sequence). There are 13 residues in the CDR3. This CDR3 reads CASSQAGSYEQYV. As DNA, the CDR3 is TGTGCCAGCAGTCAAGCGGGGTCATACGAGCAGTACGTC.

The CDR3 nucleotides read TGTGCCAGCAGTGGGACCCGCCGGGACAGGCATAATCAGCCCCAGCATTTT. As protein: CASSGTRRDRHNQPQHF. The rearrangement joins TRBV6-1 to TRBJ1-5; 8 positions match TRBD1. This CDR3 is built from 17 residues. Per the germline V gene, CDR1 is MNHNS and CDR2 is SASEGT. After removal of 4 bases from V and 4 bases from J, the junction contained 12 bases not matched to a gene.

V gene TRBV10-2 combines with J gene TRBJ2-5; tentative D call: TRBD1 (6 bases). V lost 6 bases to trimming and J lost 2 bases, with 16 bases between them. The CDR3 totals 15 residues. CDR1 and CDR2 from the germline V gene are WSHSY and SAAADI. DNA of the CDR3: TGCGCCAGCAGCAGAATCCGGGACACACAAGAGACCCAGTACTTC. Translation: CASSRIRDTQETQYF.

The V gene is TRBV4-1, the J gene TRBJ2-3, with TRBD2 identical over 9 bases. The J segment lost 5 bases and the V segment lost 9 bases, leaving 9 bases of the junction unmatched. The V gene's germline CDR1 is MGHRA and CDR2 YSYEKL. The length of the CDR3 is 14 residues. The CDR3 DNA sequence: TGCGCCAGGCCAGGCGGGGGGGCAGGAGATACGCAGTATTTT. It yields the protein CARPGGGAGDTQYF.

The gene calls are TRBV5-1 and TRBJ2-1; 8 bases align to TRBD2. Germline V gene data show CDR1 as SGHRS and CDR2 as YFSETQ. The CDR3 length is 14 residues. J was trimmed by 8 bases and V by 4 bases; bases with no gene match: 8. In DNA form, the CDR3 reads TGCGCCAGCAGCGCGACGGGGGGGCTCGATGAGCAGTTCTTC. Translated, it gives CASSATGGLDEQFF.

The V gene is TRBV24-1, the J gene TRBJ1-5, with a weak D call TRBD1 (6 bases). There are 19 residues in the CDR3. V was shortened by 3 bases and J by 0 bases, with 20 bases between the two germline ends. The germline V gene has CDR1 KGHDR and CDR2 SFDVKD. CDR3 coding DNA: TGTGCCACCAGTGATCCTTCCCAGGGAGGGGGTTATAGCAATCAGCCCCAGCATTTT. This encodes CATSDPSQGGGYSNQPQHF.

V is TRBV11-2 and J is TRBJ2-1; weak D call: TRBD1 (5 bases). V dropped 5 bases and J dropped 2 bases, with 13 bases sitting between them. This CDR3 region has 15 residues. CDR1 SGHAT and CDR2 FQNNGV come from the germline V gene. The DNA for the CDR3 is TGTGCCAGCAGCCCCGACAGCCCCGCCTACAATGAGCAGTTCTTC. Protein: CASSPDSPAYNEQFF.

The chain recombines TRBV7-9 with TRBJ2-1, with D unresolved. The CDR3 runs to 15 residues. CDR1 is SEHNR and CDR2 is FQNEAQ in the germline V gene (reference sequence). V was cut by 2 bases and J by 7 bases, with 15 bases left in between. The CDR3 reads CASSLSLVGMNEQFF. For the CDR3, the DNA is TGTGCCAGCAGCTTATCCCTTGTAGGGATGAATGAGCAGTTCTTC.

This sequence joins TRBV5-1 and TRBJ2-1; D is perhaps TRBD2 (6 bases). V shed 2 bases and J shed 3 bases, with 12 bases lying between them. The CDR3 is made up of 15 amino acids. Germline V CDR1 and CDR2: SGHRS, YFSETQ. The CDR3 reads CASSLGRIYYNEQFF. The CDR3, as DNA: TGCGCCAGCAGCTTAGGGAGGATTTACTACAATGAGCAGTTCTTC.

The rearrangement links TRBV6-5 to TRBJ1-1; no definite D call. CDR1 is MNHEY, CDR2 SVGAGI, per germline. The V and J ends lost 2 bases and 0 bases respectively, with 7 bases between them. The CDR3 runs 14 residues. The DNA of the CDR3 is TGTGCCAGCAGTTACGATGTGTTGAACACTGAAGCTTTCTTT. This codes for CASSYDVLNTEAFF.

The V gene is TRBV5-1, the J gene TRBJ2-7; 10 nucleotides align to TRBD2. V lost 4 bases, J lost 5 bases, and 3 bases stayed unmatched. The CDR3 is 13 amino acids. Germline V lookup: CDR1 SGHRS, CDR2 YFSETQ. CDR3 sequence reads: CASSPGTSDEQYF. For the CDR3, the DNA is TGCGCCAGCAGCCCCGGGACTAGCGACGAGCAGTACTTC.

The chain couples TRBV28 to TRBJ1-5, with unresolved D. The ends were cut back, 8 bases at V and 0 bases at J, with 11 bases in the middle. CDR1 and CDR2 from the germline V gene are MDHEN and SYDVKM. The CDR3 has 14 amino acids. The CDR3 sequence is CASGEPYSNQPQHF. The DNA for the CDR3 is TGTGCCAGCGGCGAACCCTATAGCAATCAGCCCCAGCATTTT.

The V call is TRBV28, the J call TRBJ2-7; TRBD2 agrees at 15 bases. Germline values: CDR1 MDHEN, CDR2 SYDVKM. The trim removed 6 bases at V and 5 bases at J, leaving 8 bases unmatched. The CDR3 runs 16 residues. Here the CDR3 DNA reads TGTGCCAGCAGATCACCCGGGACTAGCGGGGGGAACGAGCAGTACGTC. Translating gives CASRSPGTSGGNEQYV.

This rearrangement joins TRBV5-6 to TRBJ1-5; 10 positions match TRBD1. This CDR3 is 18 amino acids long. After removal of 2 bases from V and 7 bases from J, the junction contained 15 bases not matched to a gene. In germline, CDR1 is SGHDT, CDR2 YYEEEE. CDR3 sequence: CASSLRPGQGYAVQPQHF. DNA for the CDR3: TGTGCCAGCAGCTTAAGACCGGGACAGGGGTATGCGGTCCAGCCCCAGCATTTT.

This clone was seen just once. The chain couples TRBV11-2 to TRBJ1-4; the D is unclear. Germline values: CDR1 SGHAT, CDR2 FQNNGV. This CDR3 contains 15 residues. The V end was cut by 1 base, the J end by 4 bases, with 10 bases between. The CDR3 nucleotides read TGTGCCAGCAGCTTAGTACGTGGGCATAATGAAAAACTGTTTTTT. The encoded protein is CASSLVRGHNEKLFF.

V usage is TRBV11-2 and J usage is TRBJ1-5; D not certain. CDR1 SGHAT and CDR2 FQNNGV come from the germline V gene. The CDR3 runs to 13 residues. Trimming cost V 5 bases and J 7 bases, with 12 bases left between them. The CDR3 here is CASSALPGQPQHF. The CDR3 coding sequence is TGTGCCAGCAGCGCCTTGCCGGGCCAGCCCCAGCATTTT.

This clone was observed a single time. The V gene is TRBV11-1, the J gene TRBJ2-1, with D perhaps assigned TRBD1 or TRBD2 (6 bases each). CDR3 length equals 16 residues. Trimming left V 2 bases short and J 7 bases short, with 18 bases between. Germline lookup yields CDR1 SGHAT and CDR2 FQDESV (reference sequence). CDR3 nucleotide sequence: TGTGCCAGCAGCTTATCAGGGCCGGGGGCCAGGAATGAGCAGTTCTTC. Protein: CASSLSGPGARNEQFF.